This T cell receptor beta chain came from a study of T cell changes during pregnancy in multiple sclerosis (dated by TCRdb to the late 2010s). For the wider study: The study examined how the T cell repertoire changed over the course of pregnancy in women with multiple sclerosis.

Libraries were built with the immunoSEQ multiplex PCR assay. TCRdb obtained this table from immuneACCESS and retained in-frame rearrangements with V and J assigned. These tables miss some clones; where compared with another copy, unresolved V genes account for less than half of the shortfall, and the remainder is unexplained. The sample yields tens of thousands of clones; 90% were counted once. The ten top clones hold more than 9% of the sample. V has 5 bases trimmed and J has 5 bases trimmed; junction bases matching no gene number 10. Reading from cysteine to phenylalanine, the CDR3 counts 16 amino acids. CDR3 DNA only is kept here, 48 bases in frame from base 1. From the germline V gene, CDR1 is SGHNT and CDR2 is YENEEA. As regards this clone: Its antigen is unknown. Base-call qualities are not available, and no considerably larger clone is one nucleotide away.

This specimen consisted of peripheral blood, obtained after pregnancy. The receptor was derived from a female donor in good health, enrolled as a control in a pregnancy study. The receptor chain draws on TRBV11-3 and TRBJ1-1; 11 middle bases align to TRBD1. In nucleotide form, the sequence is TGTGCCAGCAGCGCAGGGACAGGGGGGGTTAGGACTGAAGCTTTCTTT. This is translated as CASSAGTGGVRTEAFF.